This is a list of T cell receptor beta chains from one sample in a study of T cell responses to AZD1222 COVID-19 vaccine. This table comes from immunoSEQ multiplex PCR, and its TCRdb copy is limited to in-frame clones, with some not included. Of 150,000 to 200,000 clones in the sample, 75% to 90% were seen once. Sequenced here: peripheral blood, sampled on day 0 of AZD1222 vaccination. The receptors derive from an adult in good health. Each CDR3 is given with its conserved first and last residue. D genes are given only for firm matches. For some rows the clone size is stated as once, few or many, or as a class when expanded; others skip it.

cdr3_length,v_call,clone_size,d_call,j_call,cdr3_aa,cdr3_nt
17,TRBV5-1,NA,TRBD2,TRBJ2-3,CASSPAPTSGRGNTQYF,TGCGCCAGCAGCCCCGCGCCGACTAGCGGGAGGGGGAATACGCAGTATTTT
15,TRBV2,NA,TRBD2,TRBJ2-1,CASSGGLAGGDEQFF,TGTGCCAGCAGTGGTGGACTAGCGGGTGGGGATGAGCAGTTCTTC
14,TRBV30,NA,NA,TRBJ2-7,CAWSSPGAVYEQYF,TGTGCCTGGAGTTCACCGGGAGCTGTCTACGAGCAGTACTTC
16,TRBV20-1,NA,NA,TRBJ2-6,CSASTTGFSGANVLTF,TGCAGTGCTAGTACTACAGGTTTCTCTGGGGCCAACGTCCTGACTTTC
17,TRBV9,NA,NA,TRBJ2-2,CASSVERYRGAGGELFF,TGTGCCAGCAGCGTAGAGCGATACCGGGGCGCCGGCGGGGAGCTGTTTTTT
16,TRBV5-1,few,NA,TRBJ1-1,CASSFAGAVMNTEAFF,TGCGCCAGCAGCTTTGCAGGGGCGGTAATGAACACTGAAGCTTTCTTT
16,TRBV5-1,NA,TRBD2,TRBJ2-4,CASSSVWEGGKNIQYF,TGCGCCAGCAGCTCAGTGTGGGAGGGCGGTAAAAACATTCAGTACTTC
13,TRBV10-3,NA,NA,TRBJ1-2,CAISDEANYGYTF,TGTGCCATCAGTGACGAGGCTAACTATGGCTACACCTTC
12,TRBV6-6,NA,NA,TRBJ2-1,CASSPRTVEQFF,TGTGCCAGCAGTCCCCGGACTGTTGAGCAGTTCTTC
15,TRBV7-6,NA,NA,TRBJ1-2,CASSLAPGATYGYTF,TGTGCCAGCAGCTTAGCGCCAGGGGCAACCTATGGCTACACCTTC
18,TRBV9,NA,NA,TRBJ2-1,CASSVGSLATVSYNEQFF,TGTGCCAGCAGCGTAGGTAGTCTGGCCACTGTCTCCTACAATGAGCAGTTCTTC
11,TRBV25-1,NA,NA,TRBJ1-2,CASSEVGGYTF,TGTGCCAGCAGTGAAGTGGGTGGCTACACCTTC
15,TRBV5-1,NA,TRBD2,TRBJ2-1,CASSLEPSGDNEQFF,TGCGCCAGCAGCTTGGAGCCTAGCGGGGACAATGAGCAGTTCTTC
13,TRBV7-8,NA,NA,TRBJ2-3,CASSSGLRDTQYF,TGTGCCAGCAGCTCCGGACTCAGAGATACGCAGTATTTT
15,TRBV5-4,once,TRBD2,TRBJ2-3,CASSLGLAGGDTQYF,TGTGCCAGCAGCTTGGGTCTAGCGGGAGGAGATACGCAGTATTTT
14,TRBV7-9,NA,NA,TRBJ1-5,CASSLAGAAQPQHF,TGTGCCAGCAGCCTAGCAGGGGCGGCTCAGCCCCAGCATTTT
11,TRBV20-1,NA,NA,TRBJ1-1,CSLMGNTEAFF,TGCAGCCTAATGGGTAACACTGAAGCTTTCTTT
17,TRBV25-1,NA,TRBD2,TRBJ2-1,CASSETSGRSQNNEQFF,TGTGCCAGCAGTGAAACTAGCGGGAGGTCTCAGAACAATGAGCAGTTCTTC